This T cell receptor beta chain was identified during a study of T-cell reconstitution after alpha-beta-depleted transplantation in children. Whole-study results and caveats: Some patients showed high day-60 TCRbeta diversity, which derived from surviving recipient T cells and thymic progenitors.

Unique molecular identifiers were incorporated when the TCRbeta library was constructed. TCRdb used MiXCR to reprocess the PCR reads, holding one entry per CDR3 protein. The repertoire includes 500,000 to 650,000 distinct CDR3 sequences, over 10% of them detected once, and about 2.2% sits in the top ten. Note on this clonotype: Antigen: not known.

Germline CDR1 is LGHNA and CDR2 is YSLEER. The trim removed 4 bases at V and 1 base at J, leaving 6 bases unmatched. This CDR3 comprises 16 residues. This sample comprised PBMCs, mostly from graft donor cells, obtained 360 days after TCRalphabeta/CD19-depleted stem cell transplant. V usage is TRBV4-3 and J usage is TRBJ1-1, with 10 bases lining up with TRBD1. The clonotype was recovered from a male patient younger than 18 who had a stem cell transplant for acute myeloid leukemia, so the T cells may come from the graft donor. Here the CDR3 DNA reads TGCGCCAGCAGCCTGCGGGACAGGGGAACGAACACTGAAGCTTTCTTT. It yields the protein CASSLRDRGTNTEAFF.